Listed below are T cell receptor beta chains from one sample, sequenced in a study of blood T cell repertoires in COVID-19. Sequenced by immunoSEQ multiplex PCR; TCRdb stores in-frame clones only, minus some. The table has 80,000 to 100,000 clones, around 90% seen once; the top ten hold 4% to 5%. Sequenced: peripheral blood. These receptors were collected from a human donor with COVID-19, enrolled during active disease. The donor label of this sample is uncertain. The CDR3 runs from the conserved cysteine through the conserved F or W. A D gene is named only where the DNA matches it firmly. Only some rows state a clone size, as once, few, many or a class for expanded clones.

NA,NA,TRBJ1-3,TRBV5-4,TGTGCCAGCAACCGGTACCCTGGAAACACCATATATTTT,CASNRYPGNTIYF
NA,few,TRBJ2-4,TRBV5-6,TGTGCCAGCAGCTTCGGTAGTCTGACCAAAAACATTCAGTACTTC,CASSFGSLTKNIQYF
TRBD1,NA,TRBJ1-6,TRBV5-6,TGTGCCAGCAGCTTTGGGACAGGGGTTTATAATTCACCCCTCCACTTT,CASSFGTGVYNSPLHF
NA,NA,TRBJ1-1,TRBV5-1,TGCGCCAGCAGCCGGGGGGGACCCCTTGGAGCTTTCTTT,CASSRGGPLGAFF
TRBD2,NA,TRBJ2-7,TRBV19,TGTGCCAGTAGTATAGGGGCTAGCGGGAGTTTGTACGAGCAGTACTTC,CASSIGASGSLYEQYF
TRBD2,NA,TRBJ2-2,TRBV6-2/TRBV6-3,TGTGCCAGCAGTTACTCCTGGGTGGCGGGAGATAAGTTCACCGGGGAGCTGTTTTTT,CASSYSWVAGDKFTGELFF
NA,NA,TRBJ2-4,TRBV12-3/TRBV12-4,TGTGCCAGCAGTTTTCAGGAGGTGGAGAATCAGTACTTC,CASSFQEVENQYF
NA,NA,TRBJ1-4,TRBV13,TGTGCCAGCAGCTTAAGGCGGGGAGAAAAACTGTTTTTT,CASSLRRGEKLFF
NA,NA,TRBJ1-3,TRBV18,TGTGCCAGCTCACCACCGACGGGAGAAGGAAACACCATATATTTT,CASSPPTGEGNTIYF
NA,NA,TRBJ2-3,TRBV15,TGTGCCACCAGCGCTCCCCAGGGTAATACAGATACGCAGTATTTT,CATSAPQGNTDTQYF
TRBD1,NA,TRBJ2-7,TRBV7-3,TGTGCCAGCAGCGCGCAGGGGGCTTACGAGCAGTACTTC,CASSAQGAYEQYF
NA,NA,TRBJ1-2,TRBV11-2,TGTGCCAGCAGCTCCCTAGGGGGAGTAGGGTATGGCTACACCTTC,CASSSLGGVGYGYTF
NA,NA,TRBJ1-6,TRBV12-3/TRBV12-4,TGTGCCAGCAGTAGCCCGGGAGAGGCTCCCCTCCACTTT,CASSSPGEAPLHF
NA,NA,TRBJ2-1,TRBV3-1/TRBV3-2,TGTGCCAGCAGCCAGCCTAAATGGCGGGGCTCCTACAATGAGCAGTTCTTC,CASSQPKWRGSYNEQFF
NA,NA,TRBJ2-2,TRBV9,TGTGCCAGCAGCCTAATCAGGGACGGGGAGCTGTTTTTT,CASSLIRDGELFF
NA,once,TRBJ1-4,TRBV5-5,TGTGCCAGCAGCCCCAGCGCAACTAATGAAAAACTGTTTTTT,CASSPSATNEKLFF
NA,NA,TRBJ1-3,TRBV9,TGTGCCAGCAGCGTAGTGTCAGGCTACTCTGGAAACACCATATATTTT,CASSVVSGYSGNTIYF
NA,NA,TRBJ1-2,TRBV6-5,TGTGCCAGCAGTCAACAGTTACTAGGCGATGGCTACACCTTC,CASSQQLLGDGYTF
NA,NA,TRBJ1-2,TRBV15,TGTGCCACCAGCCAAGGGCGGGGGGCATTACGGGGCTACACCTTC,CATSQGRGALRGYTF
NA,NA,TRBJ2-1,TRBV11-1,TGTGCCAGCAGCCACACCTCACGGACAGACTACAATGAGCAGTTCTTC,CASSHTSRTDYNEQFF
NA,NA,TRBJ1-5,TRBV7-8,TGTGCCAGCAGCTTTCAGGGAGGCCAGCCCCAGCATTTT,CASSFQGGQPQHF
NA,NA,TRBJ2-5,TRBV7-7,TGTGCCAGCAGCCGTGGCCTAGGGACCCAGTACTTC,CASSRGLGTQYF
NA,NA,TRBJ1-2,TRBV6-5,TGTGCCAGCAGTTACACGGACAGATATGGCTACACCTTC,CASSYTDRYGYTF
TRBD1,NA,TRBJ2-7,TRBV15,TGTGCCACCAGCAGAGATCGGGACAGCGTCTACGAGCAGTACTTC,CATSRDRDSVYEQYF
TRBD1,NA,TRBJ1-2,TRBV5-4,TGTGCCAGCAGCACCCCGGGACAGGGGGACTATGGCTACACCTTC,CASSTPGQGDYGYTF
NA,medium-sized,TRBJ1-2,TRBV5-6,TGTGCCAGCAGGACTCAGGGCCACTATGGCTACACCTTC,CASRTQGHYGYTF
NA,NA,TRBJ1-1,TRBV5-6,TGTGCCAGCAATCGTCCGAACACTGAAGCTTTCTTT,CASNRPNTEAFF
NA,NA,TRBJ1-1,TRBV6-5,TGTGCCAGCAGTTACTCTGGGCAGGGTAAGACTGAAGCTTTCTTT,CASSYSGQGKTEAFF
TRBD2,NA,TRBJ2-5,TRBV3-1/TRBV3-2,TGTGCCAGCAGCCTTCCGGGACTAGGTCGTGAGACCCAGTACTTC,CASSLPGLGRETQYF
TRBD2,NA,TRBJ2-1,TRBV10-3,TGTGCCATCAGAGGACTAGCGGGACTGAACAATGAGCAGTTCTTC,CAIRGLAGLNNEQFF
TRBD1,NA,TRBJ2-7,TRBV7-2,TGTGCCAGCAGCTACTGGGACAGGGATTACGAGCAGTACTTC,CASSYWDRDYEQYF
TRBD2,NA,TRBJ2-2,TRBV19,TGTGCCAGTACCCGACTAGCGGGTAACACCGGGGAGCTGTTTTTT,CASTRLAGNTGELFF
TRBD1,NA,TRBJ1-3,TRBV11-3,TGTGCCAGCAGCCGACAGGGTGGAAACACCATATATTTT,CASSRQGGNTIYF
TRBD1,NA,TRBJ1-5,TRBV5-1,TGCGCCAGCAGCCCCGACAGGGGCAATCAGCCCCAGCATTTT,CASSPDRGNQPQHF
NA,few,TRBJ1-6,TRBV4-1,TGCGCCAGCAACCTGAGACAGGCGAGAAATTCACCCCTCCACTTT,CASNLRQARNSPLHF
TRBD1,NA,TRBJ1-1,TRBV6-5,TGTGCCACCATTCTGGGACAGGGATCTGAAGCTTTCTTT,CATILGQGSEAFF
NA,NA,TRBJ1-3,TRBV19,TGTGCCAGTAGTAATCAAGGCGGAGAGTGGGGAAACACCATATATTTT,CASSNQGGEWGNTIYF
NA,few,TRBJ1-5,TRBV5-6,TGTGCCAGCAGCTTGGTAGGGGCCAATCAGCCCCAGCATTTT,CASSLVGANQPQHF
TRBD2,once,TRBJ2-5,TRBV4-2,TGTGCCAGCAGCCAAGAACTAGCGGAAGAGACCCAGTACTTC,CASSQELAEETQYF
NA,NA,TRBJ1-2,TRBV19,TGTGCCAGTAACACGGGCAGGACAGCTAACTATGGCTACACCTTC,CASNTGRTANYGYTF
NA,once,TRBJ1-6,TRBV7-9,TGTGCCAGCAGCTTAAACGGCGCTAGGTTAGGTAATTCACCCCTCCACTTT,CASSLNGARLGNSPLHF